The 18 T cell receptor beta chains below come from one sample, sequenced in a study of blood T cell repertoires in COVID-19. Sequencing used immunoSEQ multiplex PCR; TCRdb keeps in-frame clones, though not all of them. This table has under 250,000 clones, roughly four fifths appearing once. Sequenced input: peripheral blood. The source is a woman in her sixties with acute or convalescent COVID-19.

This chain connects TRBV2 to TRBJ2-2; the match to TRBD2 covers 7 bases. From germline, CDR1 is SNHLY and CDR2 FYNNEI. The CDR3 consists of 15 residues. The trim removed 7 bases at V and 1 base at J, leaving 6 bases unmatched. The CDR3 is CASTRVAGNTGELFF. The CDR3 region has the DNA TGTGCCAGCACTCGTGTAGCGGGGAACACCGGGGAGCTGTTTTTT.

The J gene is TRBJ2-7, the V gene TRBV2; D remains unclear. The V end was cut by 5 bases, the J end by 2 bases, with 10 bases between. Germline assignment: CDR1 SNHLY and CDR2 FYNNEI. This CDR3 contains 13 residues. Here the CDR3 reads CASSFGRAYEQYF. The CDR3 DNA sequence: TGTGCCAGCAGTTTCGGCCGGGCCTACGAGCAGTACTTC. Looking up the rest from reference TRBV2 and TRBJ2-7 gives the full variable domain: EPEVTQTPSHQVTQMGQEVILRCVPISNHLYFYWYRQILGQKVEFLVSFYNNEISEKSEIFDDQFSVERPDGSNFTLKIRSTKLEDSAMYFCASSFGRAYEQYFGPGTRLTVT.

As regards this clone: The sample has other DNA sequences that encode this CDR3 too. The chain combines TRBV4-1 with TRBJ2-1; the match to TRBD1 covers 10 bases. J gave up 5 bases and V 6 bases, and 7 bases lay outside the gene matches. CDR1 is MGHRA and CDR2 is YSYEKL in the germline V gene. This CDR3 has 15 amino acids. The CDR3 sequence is CASSPRTGGDNEQFF. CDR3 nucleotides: TGCGCCAGCAGTCCACGGACAGGGGGAGACAATGAGCAGTTCTTC.

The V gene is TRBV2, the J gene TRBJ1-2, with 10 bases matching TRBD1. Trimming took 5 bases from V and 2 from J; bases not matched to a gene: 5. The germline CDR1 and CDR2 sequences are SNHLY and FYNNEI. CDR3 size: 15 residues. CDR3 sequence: CASSRPGQGNYGYTF. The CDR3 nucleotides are TGTGCCAGCAGTAGACCGGGACAGGGGAACTATGGCTACACCTTC.

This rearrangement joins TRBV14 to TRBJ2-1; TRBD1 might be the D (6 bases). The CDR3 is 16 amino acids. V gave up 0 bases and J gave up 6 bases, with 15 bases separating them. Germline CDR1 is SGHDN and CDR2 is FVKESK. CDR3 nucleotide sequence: TGTGCCAGCAGCCAAGACCCCAGTAGGGGGTCCAATGAGCAGTTCTTC. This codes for CASSQDPSRGSNEQFF.

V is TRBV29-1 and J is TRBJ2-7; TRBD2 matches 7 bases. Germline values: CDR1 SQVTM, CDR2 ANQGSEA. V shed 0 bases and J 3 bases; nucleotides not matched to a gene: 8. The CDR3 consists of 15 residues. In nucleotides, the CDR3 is TGCAGCGTTGAAGATCGCCCGGGGGGTGTCTACGAGCAGTACTTC. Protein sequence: CSVEDRPGGVYEQYF.

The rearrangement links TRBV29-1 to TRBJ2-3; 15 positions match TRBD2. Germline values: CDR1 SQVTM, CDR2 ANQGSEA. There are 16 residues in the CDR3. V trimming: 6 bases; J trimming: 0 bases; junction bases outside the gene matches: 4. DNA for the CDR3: TGCAGCGTGGGACTAGCGGGGGGTTATAGCACAGATACGCAGTATTTT. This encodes CSVGLAGGYSTDTQYF.

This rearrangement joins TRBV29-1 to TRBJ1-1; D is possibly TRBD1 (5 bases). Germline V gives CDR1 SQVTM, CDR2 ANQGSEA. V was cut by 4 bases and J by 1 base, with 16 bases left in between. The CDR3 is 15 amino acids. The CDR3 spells CSVVSSWGSNTEAFF. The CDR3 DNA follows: TGCAGCGTTGTTTCCTCTTGGGGCTCGAACACTGAAGCTTTCTTT.

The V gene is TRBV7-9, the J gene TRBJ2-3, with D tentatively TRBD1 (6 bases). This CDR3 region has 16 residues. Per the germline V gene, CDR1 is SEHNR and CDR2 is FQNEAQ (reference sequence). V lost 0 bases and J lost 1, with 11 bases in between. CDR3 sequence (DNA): TGTGCCAGCAGCTTAGCGTTGGCAGGGGGCACAGATACGCAGTATTTT. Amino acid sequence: CASSLALAGGTDTQYF. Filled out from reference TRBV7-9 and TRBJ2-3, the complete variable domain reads DTGVSQNPRHKITKRGQNVTFRCDPISEHNRLYWYRQTLGQGPEFLTYFQNEAQLEKSRLLSDRFSAERPKGSFSTLEIQRTEQGDSAMYLCASSLALAGGTDTQYFGPGTRLTVL.

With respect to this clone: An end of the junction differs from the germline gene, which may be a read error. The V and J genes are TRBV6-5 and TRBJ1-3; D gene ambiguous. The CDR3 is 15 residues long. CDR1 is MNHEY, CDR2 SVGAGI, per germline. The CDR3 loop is CASSSFSRVGDTIYF. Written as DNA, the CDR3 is TGTGCCAGCAGTTCCTTTTCCCGCGTTGGAGACACCATATATTTT.

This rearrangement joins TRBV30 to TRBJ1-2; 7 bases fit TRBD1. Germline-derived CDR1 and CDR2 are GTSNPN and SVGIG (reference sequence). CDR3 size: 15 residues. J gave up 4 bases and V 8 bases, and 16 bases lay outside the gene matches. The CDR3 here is CALEGKGQGVYGYTF. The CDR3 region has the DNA TGTGCCCTGGAAGGGAAGGGGCAGGGGGTCTATGGCTACACCTTC.

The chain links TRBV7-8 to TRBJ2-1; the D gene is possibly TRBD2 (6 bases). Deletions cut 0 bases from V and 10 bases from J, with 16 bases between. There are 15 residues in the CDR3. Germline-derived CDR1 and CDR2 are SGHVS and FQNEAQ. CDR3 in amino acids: CASSLARGGVPEQFF. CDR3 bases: TGTGCCAGCAGCTTAGCTCGGGGCGGGGTGCCGGAGCAGTTCTTC.

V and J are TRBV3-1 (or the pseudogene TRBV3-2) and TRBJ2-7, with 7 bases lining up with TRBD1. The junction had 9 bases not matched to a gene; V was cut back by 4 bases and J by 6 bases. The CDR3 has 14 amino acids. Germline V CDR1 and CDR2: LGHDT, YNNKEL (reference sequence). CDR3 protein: CASSPRTGPGEQYF. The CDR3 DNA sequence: TGTGCCAGCAGCCCGCGGACAGGCCCCGGCGAGCAGTACTTC.

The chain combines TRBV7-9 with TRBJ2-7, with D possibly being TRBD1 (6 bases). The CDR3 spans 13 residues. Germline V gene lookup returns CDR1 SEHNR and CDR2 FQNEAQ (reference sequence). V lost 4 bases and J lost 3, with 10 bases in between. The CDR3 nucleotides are TGTGCCAGCAGCTACGGGACAAGCTACGAGCAGTACTTC. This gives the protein CASSYGTSYEQYF.

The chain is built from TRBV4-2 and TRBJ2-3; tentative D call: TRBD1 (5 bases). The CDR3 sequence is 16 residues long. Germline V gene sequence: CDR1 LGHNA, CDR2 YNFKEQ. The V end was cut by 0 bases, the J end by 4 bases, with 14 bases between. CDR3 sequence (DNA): TGTGCCAGCAGCCAAGATCTTGGCACCAGGGCAGATACGCAGTATTTT. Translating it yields CASSQDLGTRADTQYF.

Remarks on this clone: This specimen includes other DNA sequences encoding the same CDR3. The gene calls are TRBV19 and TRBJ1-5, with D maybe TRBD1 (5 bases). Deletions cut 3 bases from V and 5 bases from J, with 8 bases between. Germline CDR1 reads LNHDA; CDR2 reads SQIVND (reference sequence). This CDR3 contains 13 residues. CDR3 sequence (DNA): TGTGCCAGTAGTATCCAGGGCTATCAGCCCCAGCATTTT. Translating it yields CASSIQGYQPQHF.

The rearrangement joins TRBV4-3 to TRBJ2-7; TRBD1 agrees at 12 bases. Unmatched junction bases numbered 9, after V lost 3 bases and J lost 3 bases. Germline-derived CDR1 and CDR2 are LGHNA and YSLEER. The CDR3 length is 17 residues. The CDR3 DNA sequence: TGCGCCAGCAGCCATACATGGGGACAGGGGGCCAACTACGAGCAGTACTTC. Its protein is CASSHTWGQGANYEQYF.

CDR3 amino acids: CASSQAYYGYTF. The CDR3 bases are TGTGCCAGCAGCCAAGCCTACTATGGCTACACCTTC. The rearrangement uses TRBV14 and TRBJ1-2; D not certain. This CDR3 is built from 12 residues. Germline CDR1 and CDR2: SGHDN and FVKESK. V was shortened by 1 base and J by 3 bases, with 3 bases between the two germline ends.